This entry lists 21 T cell receptor beta chains sequenced from one sample in a study of cytomegalovirus exposure and HLA in healthy donors. PCR used 60 Vbeta primers and 13 Jbeta primers. Profiled with immunoSEQ multiplex PCR; TCRdb holds only in-frame clones, not every one. The sample lists 200,000 to 250,000 clones; more than 75% were seen once. Sequenced material: PBMCs. Receptors originate from a human donor in good health.

The chain recombines TRBV7-9 with TRBJ2-1; 10 nucleotides line up with TRBD2. The CDR3 sequence is 16 residues long. The germline gives CDR1 SEHNR, CDR2 FQNEAQ (reference sequence). Trimming at V came to 1 base and at J to 7 bases, leaving 7 bases not matched to a gene. CDR3 DNA: TGTGCCAGCAGCTTAGTAATAGCGGGAGGTGTTAATGAGCAGTTCTTC. Amino acid sequence: CASSLVIAGGVNEQFF.

V gene TRBV27 combines with J gene TRBJ2-7; possibly TRBD2 for D (5 bases). In germline, CDR1 is MNHEY, CDR2 SMNVEV (reference sequence). The CDR3 totals 13 residues. Deletions cut 8 bases from V and 0 bases from J, with 11 bases between. The CDR3 bases are TGTGCCAGCCAGCCCCGGGACTCCTACGAGCAGTACTTC. It yields the protein CASQPRDSYEQYF.

The V and J genes are TRBV4-2 and TRBJ2-7; no reliable D call. Germline CDR1 and CDR2: LGHNA and YNFKEQ. There are 14 residues in the CDR3. V shed 4 bases and J shed 2 bases, with 12 bases lying between them. CDR3 coding DNA: TGTGCCAGCAGCCCTTCTACTACCACCTACGAGCAGTACTTC. Protein product: CASSPSTTTYEQYF.

Details on this clone: It is unclear where the CDR3 begins or ends on the DNA, so no DNA is shown, and the CDR3 is as TCRdb lists it. J is TRBJ2-7 and V is TRBV5-1; the table gives TRBD1 as D, unverified against the DNA. A total of 15 residues make up the CDR3, ends included. Germline-derived CDR1 and CDR2 are SGHRS and YFSETQ. This chain's CDR3 is CASSLVWGQGAPWYF.

This rearrangement joins TRBV7-3 to TRBJ1-2; 8 bases map to TRBD1. From germline, CDR1 is SGHTA and CDR2 FQGTGA. The CDR3 length is 13 residues. V lost 2 bases to trimming and J lost 6 bases; unmatched junction nucleotides: 2. The CDR3 DNA is TGTGCCAGCAGCTTAGCAGGGGGCGATGGCTACACCTTC. Translation: CASSLAGGDGYTF.

This clone was seen a single time. V usage is TRBV9 and J usage is TRBJ2-5; 11 nucleotides line up with TRBD2. The CDR3 length is 15 residues. Germline V gene lookup returns CDR1 SGDLS and CDR2 YYNGEE. After removal of 6 bases from V and 4 bases from J, the junction contained 8 bases not matched to a gene. CDR3 amino acids: CASTGSGRVGETQYF. The CDR3 DNA reads TGTGCCAGCACGGGTAGCGGGAGGGTTGGAGAGACCCAGTACTTC. Full variable domain (outside the CDR3, taken from reference TRBV9 and TRBJ2-5): DSGVTQTPKHLITATGQRVTLRCSPRSGDLSVYWYQQSLDQGLQFLIQYYNGEERAKGNILERFSAQQFPDLHSELNLSSLELGDSALYFCASTGSGRVGETQYFGPGTRLLVL.

The gene calls are TRBV6-1 and TRBJ1-2, with D possibly being TRBD1 (6 bases). V was cut by 2 bases and J by 1 base, with 17 bases left in between. Germline assignment: CDR1 MNHNS and CDR2 SASEGT. The CDR3 sequence is 17 residues long. DNA of the CDR3: TGTGCCAGCAGTGAAACAGGGATATTGGAAATTAACTATGGCTACACCTTC. Residues: CASSETGILEINYGYTF.

The chain recombines TRBV6-5 with TRBJ2-5, with a possible D match to TRBD1 (5 bases). Germline CDR1 MNHEY, CDR2 SVGAGI. The V and J ends lost 6 bases and 4 bases respectively, with 18 bases between them. This CDR3 is 15 amino acids long. The CDR3 DNA reads as TGTGCCAGCAGCTCCTCCCCGACAGCAATAGAGACCCAGTACTTC. Translating it yields CASSSSPTAIETQYF.

The chain links TRBV28 to TRBJ2-7, with no clear D. The CDR3 sequence is 13 residues long. V was shortened by 6 bases and J by 2 bases, with 11 bases between the two germline ends. Germline V CDR1 and CDR2: MDHEN, SYDVKM. CDR3 nucleotide sequence: TGTGCCAGCAGCCAGACTGTACCCTACGAGCAGTACTTC. Translating it yields CASSQTVPYEQYF. Full variable domain (rest looked up from reference TRBV28 and TRBJ2-7): DVKVTQSSRYLVKRTGEKVFLECVQDMDHENMFWYRQDPGLGLRLIYFSYDVKMKEKGDIPEGYSVSREKKERFSLILESASTNQTSMYLCASSQTVPYEQYFGPGTRLTVT.

The rearrangement joins TRBV9 to TRBJ2-3; 14 bases agree with TRBD2. The germline V gene encodes CDR1 SGDLS and CDR2 YYNGEE. V shed 0 bases, J shed 0 bases, and the junction held 0 bases outside the gene matches. This CDR3 is 17 amino acids long. The chain's CDR3 is CASSVGTSGRSTDTQYF. The CDR3 DNA sequence: TGTGCCAGCAGCGTAGGGACTAGCGGGAGGAGCACAGATACGCAGTATTTT.

This chain uses TRBV16 with TRBJ2-1; D not resolved. This CDR3 has 14 residues. V was pared by 3 bases and J by 0 bases, with 6 bases between. Germline lookup yields CDR1 KGHSY and CDR2 FQNENV. CDR3 amino acids: CASSQGYSYNEQFF. The CDR3 DNA sequence: TGTGCCAGCAGCCAGGGCTACTCCTACAATGAGCAGTTCTTC.

The chain has TRBV5-1 and TRBJ2-3, with D possibly TRBD2 on 5 matching bases. Per germline, CDR1 SGHRS and CDR2 YFSETQ. The length of the CDR3 is 15 residues. The ends were cut back, 4 bases at V and 4 bases at J, with 16 bases in the middle. The CDR3 bases are TGCGCCAGCAGCCGGACCCTAGCTGACGCAGATACGCAGTATTTT. It yields the protein CASSRTLADADTQYF.

On this clone: One end of the junction fails to match germline, which may point to a read error. The rearrangement links TRBV20-1 to TRBJ2-3, with 8 bases matching TRBD2. This CDR3 has 11 amino acids. CDR1 and CDR2 from the germline V gene are DFQATT and SNEGSKA (reference sequence). The DNA of the CDR3 is TGTGCTAGCGGGTTCAGAGATACGCAGTATTTT. It translates to CASGFRDTQYF.

CDR3 in amino acids: CASSIDGGETQYF. As DNA, the CDR3 is TGTGCCAGTAGTATAGATGGCGGAGAGACCCAGTACTTC. The chain combines TRBV19 with TRBJ2-5; D is uncertain. Trimming left V 0 bases short and J 4 bases short, with 6 bases between. CDR1 and CDR2 from the germline V gene are LNHDA and SQIVND (reference sequence). The CDR3 consists of 13 residues.

V is TRBV6-1 and J is TRBJ2-3, with D possibly matching TRBD1 (6 bases). Germline V gives CDR1 MNHNS, CDR2 SASEGT. This CDR3 is built from 15 residues. V dropped 4 bases and J dropped 2 bases, with 13 bases sitting between them. The CDR3 nucleotides are TGTGCCAGCAGTGGGTCGGACAGCGTCACAGATACGCAGTATTTT. It is translated as CASSGSDSVTDTQYF.

This rearrangement joins TRBV6-5 to TRBJ1-2; no reliable D call. V was clipped by 0 bases and J by 8 bases, with 16 bases between them. This CDR3 is built from 15 residues. Looked up from germline, CDR1 is MNHEY and CDR2 is SVGAGI. CDR3 DNA sequence: TGTGCCAGCAGTTACTCCCAGGAAGACCCGGGGGGCTACACCTTC. Amino acid sequence: CASSYSQEDPGGYTF.

In DNA form, the CDR3 reads TGTGCCAGCAGCTTAAGTGGGACAGGAACTAACTATGGCTACACCTTC. Protein product: CASSLSGTGTNYGYTF. The genes are TRBV7-2 and TRBJ1-2; 8 nucleotides align to TRBD1. CDR3 length: 16 residues. V lost 2 bases and J lost 0; bases outside the gene matches: 5. Germline CDR1 is SGHTA and CDR2 is FQGNSA.

The rearrangement links TRBV5-1 to TRBJ2-7, with TRBD2 matching 11 bases. V lost 0 bases, J lost 2 bases, and 1 base stayed unmatched. CDR3 length: 15 residues. The germline CDR1 and CDR2 sequences are SGHRS and YFSETQ. The CDR3 nucleotides read TGCGCCAGCAGCTTGGGACTAGCGGGACCCTACGAGCAGTACTTC. As protein: CASSLGLAGPYEQYF.

The V call is TRBV11-2, the J call TRBJ2-7; D unresolved. Between the trimmed V and J ends, which lost 0 bases and 3 bases, there was a span of 15 bases. The CDR3 loop spans 16 amino acids. CDR1 is SGHAT, CDR2 FQNNGV, per germline. CDR3 residues: CASSLDRLSQVYEQYF. In nucleotides, the CDR3 is TGTGCCAGCAGCTTAGATCGCCTGAGTCAAGTCTACGAGCAGTACTTC.

This chain connects TRBV7-9 to TRBJ1-5; D remains ambiguous. Looked up from germline, CDR1 is SEHNR and CDR2 is FQNEAQ (reference sequence). The CDR3 consists of 16 residues. V dropped 4 bases and J dropped 0 bases, with 13 bases sitting between them. The chain's CDR3 is CASSSLREDSNQPQHF. Here the CDR3 DNA reads TGTGCCAGCAGCTCCCTCCGGGAAGATAGCAATCAGCCCCAGCATTTT.

This chain joins TRBV9 and TRBJ2-3; D gene unclear. CDR1 SGDLS and CDR2 YYNGEE come from the germline V gene. The CDR3 runs 14 residues. Deletions cut 4 bases from V and 4 bases from J, with 13 bases between. CDR3 sequence (DNA): TGTGCCAGCAGCTATGAGCCCGGGTCAGATACGCAGTATTTT. Translation gives CASSYEPGSDTQYF.